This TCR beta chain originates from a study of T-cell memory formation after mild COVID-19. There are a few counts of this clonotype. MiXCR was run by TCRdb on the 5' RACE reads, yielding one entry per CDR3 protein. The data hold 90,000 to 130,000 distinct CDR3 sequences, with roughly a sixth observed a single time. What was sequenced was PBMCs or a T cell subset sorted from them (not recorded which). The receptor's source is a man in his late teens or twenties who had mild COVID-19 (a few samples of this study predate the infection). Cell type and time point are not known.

Here the CDR3 reads CASRLGGPYEQYF. The CDR3 DNA reads as TGTGCCAGCAGGCTCGGGGGGCCCTACGAGCAGTACTTC. V usage is TRBV6-5 and J usage is TRBJ2-7, with a tentative D call TRBD2 (7 bases). Trimming stripped 6 bases from V and 2 bases from J, with 11 bases between. Germline V gene data show CDR1 as MNHEY and CDR2 as SVGAGI. CDR3 length: 13 residues.